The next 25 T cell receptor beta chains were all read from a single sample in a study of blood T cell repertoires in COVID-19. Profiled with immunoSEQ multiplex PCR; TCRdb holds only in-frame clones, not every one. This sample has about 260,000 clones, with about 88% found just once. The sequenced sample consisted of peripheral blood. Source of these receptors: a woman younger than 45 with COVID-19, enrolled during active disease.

The CDR3, as DNA: TGTGCCAGCAGTCGAGCGGGGGAAACAGATACGCAGTATTTT. Translated: CASSRAGETDTQYF. V gene TRBV6-5 combines with J gene TRBJ2-3; 8 bases match TRBD2. V lost 5 bases to trimming and J lost 3 bases; unmatched junction nucleotides: 4. The CDR3 is made up of 14 amino acids. Germline V CDR1 and CDR2: MNHEY, SVGAGI.

The CDR3 DNA reads as TGTGCCAGCAGCCCTCCTAGGAAGCTCGCCGGGGAGCTGTTTTTT. Amino acid sequence: CASSPPRKLAGELFF. The chain couples TRBV7-3 to TRBJ2-2; D not resolved. Germline CDR1 reads SGHTA; CDR2 reads FQGTGA. This CDR3 is built from 15 residues. V lost 5 bases to trimming and J lost 6 bases, with 16 bases between them. The complete variable domain, with remaining parts taken from reference TRBV7-3 and TRBJ2-2, reads GAGVSQTPSNKVTEKGKYVELRCDPISGHTALYWYRQSLGQGPEFLIYFQGTGAADDSGLPNDRFFAVRPEGSVSTLKIQRTERGDSAVYLCASSPPRKLAGELFFGEGSRLTVL.

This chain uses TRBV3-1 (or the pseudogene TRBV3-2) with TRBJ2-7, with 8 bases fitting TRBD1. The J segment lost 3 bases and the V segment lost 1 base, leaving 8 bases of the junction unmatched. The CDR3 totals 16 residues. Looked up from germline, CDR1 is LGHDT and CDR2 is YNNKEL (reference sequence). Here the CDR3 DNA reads TGTGCCAGCAGCCAAGCCCGGACAGGGATTGGCTACGAGCAGTACTTC. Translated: CASSQARTGIGYEQYF.

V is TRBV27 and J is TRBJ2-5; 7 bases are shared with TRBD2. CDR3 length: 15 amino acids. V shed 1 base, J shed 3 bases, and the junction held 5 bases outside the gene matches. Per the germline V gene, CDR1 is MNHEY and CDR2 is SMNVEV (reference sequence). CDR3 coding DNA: TGTGCCAGCAGTTTATTCCCGGGAGGAGAAGAGACCCAGTACTTC. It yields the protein CASSLFPGGEETQYF.

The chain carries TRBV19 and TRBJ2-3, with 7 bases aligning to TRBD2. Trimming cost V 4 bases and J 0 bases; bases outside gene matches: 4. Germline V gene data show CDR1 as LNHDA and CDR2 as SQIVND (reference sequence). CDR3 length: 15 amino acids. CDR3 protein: CASSTGGWSTDTQYF. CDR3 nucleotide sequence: TGTGCCAGTAGTACGGGAGGTTGGAGCACAGATACGCAGTATTTT. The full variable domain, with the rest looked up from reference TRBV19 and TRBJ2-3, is DGGITQSPKYLFRKEGQNVTLSCEQNLNHDAMYWYRQDPGQGLRLIYYSQIVNDFQKGDIAEGYSVSREKKESFPLTVTSAQKNPTAFYLCASSTGGWSTDTQYFGPGTRLTVL.

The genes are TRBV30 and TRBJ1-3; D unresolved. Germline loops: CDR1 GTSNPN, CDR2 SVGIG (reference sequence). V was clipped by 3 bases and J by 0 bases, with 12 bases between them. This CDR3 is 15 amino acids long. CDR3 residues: CAWSSGDVSGNTIYF. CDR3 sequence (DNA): TGTGCCTGGAGCAGCGGAGATGTCTCTGGAAACACCATATATTTT.

Here the CDR3 reads CASSYGQKETQYF. DNA for the CDR3: TGTGCCAGCAGTTACGGACAGAAAGAGACCCAGTACTTC. The V gene is TRBV6-2 or TRBV6-3, the J gene TRBJ2-5; possible D gene TRBD1, 6 bases. The germline CDR1 and CDR2 sequences are MNHEY and SVGEGT. CDR3 length equals 13 residues. V shed 2 bases and J shed 3 bases, with 7 bases lying between them.

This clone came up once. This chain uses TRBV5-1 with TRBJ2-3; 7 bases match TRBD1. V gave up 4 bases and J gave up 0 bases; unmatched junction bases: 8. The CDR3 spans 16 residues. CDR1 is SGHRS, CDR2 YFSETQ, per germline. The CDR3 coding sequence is TGCGCCAGCAGCCGCCGCCGGGACAGAAGCACAGATACGCAGTATTTT. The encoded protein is CASSRRRDRSTDTQYF. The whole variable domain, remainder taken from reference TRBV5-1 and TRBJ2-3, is KAGVTQTPRYLIKTRGQQVTLSCSPISGHRSVSWYQQTPGQGLQFLFEYFSETQRNKGNFPGRFSGRQFSNSRSEMNVSTLELGDSALYLCASSRRRDRSTDTQYFGPGTRLTVL.

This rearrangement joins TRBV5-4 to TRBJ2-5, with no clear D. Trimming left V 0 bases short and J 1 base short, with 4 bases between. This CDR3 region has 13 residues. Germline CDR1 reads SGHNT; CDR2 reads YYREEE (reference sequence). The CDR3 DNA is TGTGCCAGCAGCTTGGGCAGCCAAGAGACCCAGTACTTC. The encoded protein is CASSLGSQETQYF.

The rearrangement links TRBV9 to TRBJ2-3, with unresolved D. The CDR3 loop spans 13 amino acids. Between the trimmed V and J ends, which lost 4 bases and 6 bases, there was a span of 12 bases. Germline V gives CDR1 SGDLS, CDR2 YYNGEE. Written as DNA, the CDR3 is TGTGCCAGCAGCCCCTTGAGCCGCGATACGCAGTATTTT. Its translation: CASSPLSRDTQYF.

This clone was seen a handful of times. The DNA of the CDR3 is TGTGCCAGCAGTCCGAGTGCAGGGGGTACTGAAGCTTTCTTT. It codes for CASSPSAGGTEAFF. This rearrangement joins TRBV27 to TRBJ1-1; TRBD1 matches 7 bases. The junction had 8 bases not matched to a gene; V was cut back by 5 bases and J by 5 bases. The CDR3 is 14 amino acids. CDR1 and CDR2 (germline): MNHEY, SMNVEV (reference sequence).

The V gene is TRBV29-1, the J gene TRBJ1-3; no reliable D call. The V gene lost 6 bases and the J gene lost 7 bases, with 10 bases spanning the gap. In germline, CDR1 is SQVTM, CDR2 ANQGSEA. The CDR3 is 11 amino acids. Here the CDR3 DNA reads TGCAGCGTGGTCGGAGATAACACCATATATTTT. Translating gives CSVVGDNTIYF.

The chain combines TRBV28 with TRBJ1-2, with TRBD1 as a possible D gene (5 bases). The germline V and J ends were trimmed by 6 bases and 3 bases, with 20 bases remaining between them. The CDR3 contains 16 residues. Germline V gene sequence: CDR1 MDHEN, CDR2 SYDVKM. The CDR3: CASRFPGTMSDYGYTF. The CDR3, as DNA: TGTGCCAGCAGATTTCCCGGGACTATGAGCGACTATGGCTACACCTTC.

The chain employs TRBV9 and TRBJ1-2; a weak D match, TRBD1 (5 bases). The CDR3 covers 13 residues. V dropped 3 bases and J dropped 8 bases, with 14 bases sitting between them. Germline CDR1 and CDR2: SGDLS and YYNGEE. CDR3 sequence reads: CASSAPTGEGYTF. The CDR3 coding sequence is TGTGCCAGCAGCGCGCCAACGGGGGAGGGCTACACCTTC.

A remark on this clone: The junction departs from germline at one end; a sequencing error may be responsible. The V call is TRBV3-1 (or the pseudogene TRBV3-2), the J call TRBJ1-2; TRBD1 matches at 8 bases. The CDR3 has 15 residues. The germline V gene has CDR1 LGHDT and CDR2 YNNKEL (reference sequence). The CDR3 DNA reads TGTGCCAGCAGTCAAGGGGGGGACAGGAACTATGGCTACACCTTC. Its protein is CASSQGGDRNYGYTF.

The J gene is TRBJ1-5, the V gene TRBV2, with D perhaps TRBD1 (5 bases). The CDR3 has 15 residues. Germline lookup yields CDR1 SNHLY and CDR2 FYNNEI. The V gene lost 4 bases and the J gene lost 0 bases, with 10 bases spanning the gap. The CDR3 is CASSATGNSNQPQHF. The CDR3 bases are TGTGCCAGCAGTGCCACAGGAAATAGCAATCAGCCCCAGCATTTT. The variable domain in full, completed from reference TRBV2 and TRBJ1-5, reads EPEVTQTPSHQVTQMGQEVILRCVPISNHLYFYWYRQILGQKVEFLVSFYNNEISEKSEIFDDQFSVERPDGSNFTLKIRSTKLEDSAMYFCASSATGNSNQPQHFGDGTRLSIL.

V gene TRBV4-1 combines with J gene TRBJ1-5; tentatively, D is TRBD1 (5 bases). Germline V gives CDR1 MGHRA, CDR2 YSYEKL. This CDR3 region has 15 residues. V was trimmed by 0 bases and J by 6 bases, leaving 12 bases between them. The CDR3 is CASSQDPGQGQPQHF. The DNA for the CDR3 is TGCGCCAGCAGCCAAGATCCCGGGCAGGGTCAGCCCCAGCATTTT.

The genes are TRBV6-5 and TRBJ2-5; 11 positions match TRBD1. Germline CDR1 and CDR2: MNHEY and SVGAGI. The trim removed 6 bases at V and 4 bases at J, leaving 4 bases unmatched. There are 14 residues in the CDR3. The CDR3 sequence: CASRGTGGRETQYF. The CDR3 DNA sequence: TGTGCCAGCAGGGGGACAGGGGGACGAGAGACCCAGTACTTC.

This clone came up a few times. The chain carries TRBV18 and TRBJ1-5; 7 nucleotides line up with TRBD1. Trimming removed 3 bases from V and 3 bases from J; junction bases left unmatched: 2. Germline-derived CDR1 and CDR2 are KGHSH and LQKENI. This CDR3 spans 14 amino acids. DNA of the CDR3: TGTGCCAGCTCACCTCAGGGGGACAATCAGCCCCAGCATTTT. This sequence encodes CASSPQGDNQPQHF.

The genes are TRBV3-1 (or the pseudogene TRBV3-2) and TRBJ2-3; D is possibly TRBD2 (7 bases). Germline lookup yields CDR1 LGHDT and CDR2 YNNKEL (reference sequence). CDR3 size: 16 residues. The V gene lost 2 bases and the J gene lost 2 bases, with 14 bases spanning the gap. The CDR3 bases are TGTGCCAGCAGCCAACTGGGAGGGGGAAACACAGATACGCAGTATTTT. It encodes CASSQLGGGNTDTQYF.

DNA for the CDR3: TGTGCCACCAGCAGAGGGGAAACAGGGGGTGGCATTCAGTACTTC. It is translated as CATSRGETGGGIQYF. This chain uses TRBV15 with TRBJ2-4; 8 bases match TRBD1. Unmatched junction bases numbered 8, after V lost 1 base and J lost 9 bases. The CDR3 consists of 15 residues. Germline CDR1 and CDR2: LNHNV and YYDKDF (reference sequence).

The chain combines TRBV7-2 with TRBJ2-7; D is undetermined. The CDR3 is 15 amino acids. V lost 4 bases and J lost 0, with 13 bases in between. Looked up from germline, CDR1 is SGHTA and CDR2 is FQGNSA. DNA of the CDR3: TGTGCCAGCAGCTCTTCCTCCCTAAGCTCCTACGAGCAGTACTTC. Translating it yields CASSSSSLSSYEQYF.

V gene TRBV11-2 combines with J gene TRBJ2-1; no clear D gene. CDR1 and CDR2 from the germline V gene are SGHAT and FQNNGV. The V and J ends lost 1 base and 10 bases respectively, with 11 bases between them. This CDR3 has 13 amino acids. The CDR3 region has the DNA TGTGCCAGCAGCTTAGCCCGGGTTGGGGAGCAGTTCTTC. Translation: CASSLARVGEQFF. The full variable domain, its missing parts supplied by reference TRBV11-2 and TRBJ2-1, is EAGVAQSPRYKIIEKRQSVAFWCNPISGHATLYWYQQILGQGPKLLIQFQNNGVVDDSQLPKDRFSAERLKGVDSTLKIQPAKLEDSAVYLCASSLARVGEQFFGPGTRLTVL.

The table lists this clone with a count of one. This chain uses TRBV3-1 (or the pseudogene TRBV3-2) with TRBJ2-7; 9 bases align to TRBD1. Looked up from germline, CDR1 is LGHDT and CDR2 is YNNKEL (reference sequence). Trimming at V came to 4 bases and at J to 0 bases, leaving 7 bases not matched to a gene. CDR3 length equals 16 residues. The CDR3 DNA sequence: TGTGCCAGCAGCCGCCGACAGGGGGAGAGCTCCTACGAGCAGTACTTC. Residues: CASSRRQGESSYEQYF.

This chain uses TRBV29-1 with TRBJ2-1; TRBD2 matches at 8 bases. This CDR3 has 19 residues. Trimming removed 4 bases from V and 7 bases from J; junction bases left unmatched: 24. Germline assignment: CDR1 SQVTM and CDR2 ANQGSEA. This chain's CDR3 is CSVAILRSSTSGGRNEQFF. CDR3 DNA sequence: TGCAGCGTTGCGATCCTCCGGTCTAGCACTAGCGGAGGTCGGAATGAGCAGTTCTTC.